The 6 T cell receptor beta chains below all came from one sample that was sequenced in a study of blood T cell repertoires in COVID-19. Only in-frame clones appear in the TCRdb table, and some are missing; sequencing was by immunoSEQ multiplex PCR. The data hold a few hundred thousand clones, with roughly 86% observed a single time. The material sequenced was PBMCs or T cells enriched from blood (not recorded which). These receptors were taken from a middle-aged man in a cohort exposed to, infected with or recovered from COVID-19 (not recorded which).

The rearrangement links TRBV5-1 to TRBJ2-1; the D gene is possibly TRBD2 (6 bases). Trimming took off 3 bases at V and 2 bases at J, with 12 bases between the two ends. This CDR3 is 15 amino acids long. Germline V CDR1 and CDR2: SGHRS, YFSETQ. The CDR3 DNA follows: TGCGCCAGCAGCTGGGGGGACGGGGCCTACAATGAGCAGTTCTTC. Residues: CASSWGDGAYNEQFF.

This chain links TRBV6-5 with TRBJ1-1; D is unclear. V was cut by 7 bases and J by 0 bases, with 9 bases left in between. This CDR3 spans 13 amino acids. Germline CDR1 reads MNHEY; CDR2 reads SVGAGI. CDR3 DNA sequence: TGTGCCAGCAAGCGCGAGATGAACACTGAAGCTTTCTTT. This gives the protein CASKREMNTEAFF.

The rearrangement links TRBV7-9 to TRBJ2-5; no firm D call. Germline V gene sequence: CDR1 SEHNR, CDR2 FQNEAQ (reference sequence). The CDR3 extends over 15 amino acids. With 3 bases removed from V and 1 base from J, the gap between germline ends came to 12 bases. The CDR3 protein is CASSFYLSVQETQYF. CDR3 sequence (DNA): TGTGCCAGCAGCTTTTACCTCTCGGTCCAAGAGACCCAGTACTTC. Complete variable domain (other parts from reference TRBV7-9 and TRBJ2-5): DTGVSQNPRHKITKRGQNVTFRCDPISEHNRLYWYRQTLGQGPEFLTYFQNEAQLEKSRLLSDRFSAERPKGSFSTLEIQRTEQGDSAMYLCASSFYLSVQETQYFGPGTRLLVL.

V gene TRBV19 combines with J gene TRBJ2-1; the match to TRBD2 covers 7 bases. The V gene's germline CDR1 is LNHDA and CDR2 SQIVND (reference sequence). The CDR3 runs 15 residues. V lost 3 bases, J lost 6 bases, and 8 bases stayed unmatched. The CDR3 bases are TGTGCCAGTAGTATTCGGCGGGAGACGGTCAATGAGCAGTTCTTC. This encodes CASSIRRETVNEQFF.

The gene calls are TRBV27 and TRBJ1-2; the match to TRBD1 covers 9 bases. Germline V gene data show CDR1 as MNHEY and CDR2 as SMNVEV (reference sequence). J lost 2 bases, V lost 3 bases, and 1 base had no gene match. The CDR3 runs to 14 residues. CDR3 nucleotide sequence: TGTGCCAGCAGTTTCGGACAGGGGAACTATGGCTACACCTTC. Protein sequence: CASSFGQGNYGYTF.

The V gene is TRBV27, the J gene TRBJ2-7; perhaps TRBD2 as D (7 bases). Germline V gives CDR1 MNHEY, CDR2 SMNVEV (reference sequence). This CDR3 comprises 18 residues. V lost 0 bases and J 1 base, leaving 19 bases between the germline ends. For the CDR3, the DNA is TGTGCCAGCAGTTTATCGGGGGGGGCGGGGACCCCTTCCTACGAGCAGTACTTC. Translation: CASSLSGGAGTPSYEQYF.